This TCR beta chain was identified in a study of blood T cell repertoires in COVID-19. CDR3 length equals 15 residues. Germline CDR1 reads LGHDT; CDR2 reads YNNKEL (reference sequence). V shed 1 base, J shed 8 bases, and the junction held 5 bases outside the gene matches. Clones were read by immunoSEQ multiplex PCR, and TCRdb kept only the in-frame ones, dropping some. The table lists some 170,000 clones, about 79% of them singletons. Material: PBMCs or T cells enriched from blood (not recorded which). The rearrangement joins TRBV3-1 (or the pseudogene TRBV3-2) to TRBJ2-1, with 10 bases matching TRBD2. The receptor comes from a man in his fifties or sixties who had recovered from COVID-19. DNA for the CDR3: TGTGCCAGCAGCCAAGGGGTAGCGGGGGGTGATGAGCAGTTCTTC. It codes for CASSQGVAGGDEQFF.